These 10 T cell receptor beta chains share one sample of origin, sequenced in a study of cytotoxic CD8 clonotypes in ibrutinib-treated CLL. Clones were sequenced by immunoSEQ multiplex PCR, and TCRdb holds only the in-frame ones, with some missing. The table has 150,000 to 200,000 clones, roughly 88% seen once. The sequenced sample was PBMCs, obtained at disease progression, from a patient treated with ibrutinib. Source of these receptors: a human donor with chronic lymphocytic leukemia.

The chain joins TRBV9 to TRBJ2-6, with a tentative D call TRBD2 (6 bases). Between the trimmed V and J ends, which lost 2 bases and 0 bases, there was a span of 12 bases. CDR1 is SGDLS and CDR2 is YYNGEE in the germline V gene. This CDR3 is built from 17 residues. This CDR3 reads CASSVGVADSGANVLTF. In DNA form, the CDR3 reads TGTGCCAGCAGCGTTGGGGTAGCGGACTCTGGGGCCAACGTCCTGACTTTC.

The gene calls are TRBV18 and TRBJ1-1, with D unclear. The CDR3 consists of 17 residues. V lost 2 bases and J 0 bases, leaving 16 bases between the germline ends. Germline CDR1 reads KGHSH; CDR2 reads LQKENI. CDR3 in amino acids: CASSPMWLDFMNTEAFF. DNA of the CDR3: TGTGCCAGCTCACCAATGTGGCTGGACTTTATGAACACTGAAGCTTTCTTT.

The gene calls are TRBV7-2 and TRBJ2-1; 11 nucleotides agree with TRBD2. J lost 6 bases, V lost 5 bases, and 12 bases had no gene match. CDR3 length: 17 amino acids. The germline V gene has CDR1 SGHTA and CDR2 FQGNSA. The CDR3 loop reads CASSQSLGTSGFNEQFF. Here the CDR3 DNA reads TGTGCCAGCAGCCAGAGCCTCGGGACTAGCGGATTCAATGAGCAGTTCTTC.

The chain employs TRBV6-5 and TRBJ2-1; no firm D call. V was shortened by 7 bases and J by 5 bases, with 6 bases between the two germline ends. Germline CDR1 is MNHEY and CDR2 is SVGAGI. The CDR3 is made up of 11 amino acids. CDR3 coding DNA: TGTGCCAGCACTCGGAACAATGAGCAGTTCTTC. Its protein product is CASTRNNEQFF.

J is TRBJ2-7 and V is TRBV19, with D perhaps matching TRBD2 (5 bases). From germline, CDR1 is LNHDA and CDR2 SQIVND (reference sequence). V lost 5 bases, J lost 5 bases, and 22 bases lay in between. The CDR3 has 16 amino acids. The CDR3 loop reads CASSYVPSGARDEQYF. In DNA form, the CDR3 reads TGTGCCAGTAGTTACGTCCCGAGCGGTGCTAGGGACGAGCAGTACTTC.

V is TRBV5-1 and J is TRBJ2-1, with 7 bases matching TRBD2. The CDR3 is made up of 15 amino acids. The germline CDR1 and CDR2 sequences are SGHRS and YFSETQ. Trimming removed 2 bases from V and 6 bases from J; junction bases left unmatched: 8. Here the CDR3 reads CASSFGGGPGNEQFF. The CDR3 nucleotides are TGCGCCAGCAGCTTCGGGGGAGGGCCGGGCAATGAGCAGTTCTTC.

The rearrangement links TRBV6-1 to TRBJ2-7; D ambiguous. CDR3 length: 14 residues. CDR1 and CDR2 (germline): MNHNS, SASEGT. Trimming took off 2 bases at V and 5 bases at J, with 13 bases between the two ends. The CDR3 sequence: CASSESRYSNEQYF. The CDR3 DNA is TGTGCCAGCAGTGAATCTAGGTACAGTAACGAGCAGTACTTC.

This clone was picked up one time. The chain recombines TRBV28 with TRBJ1-5; TRBD1 matches at 11 bases. The V gene's germline CDR1 is MDHEN and CDR2 SYDVKM. Germline trimming cut 1 base from V and 2 bases from J; bases unmatched to any gene: 10. The length of the CDR3 is 19 residues. As DNA, the CDR3 is TGTGCCAGCAGTTTATCCGCGGGACAGGGGGTTTTCGGCAATCAGCCCCAGCATTTT. Amino acid sequence: CASSLSAGQGVFGNQPQHF.

The chain employs TRBV5-4 and TRBJ1-2, with D possibly TRBD1 on 5 matching bases. V gave up 2 bases and J gave up 8 bases, with 19 bases separating them. CDR3 length equals 15 residues. Per germline, CDR1 SGHNT and CDR2 YYREEE (reference sequence). CDR3 in amino acids: CASSFFREESYGYTF. The CDR3 DNA follows: TGTGCCAGCAGCTTTTTCAGGGAGGAGAGCTACGGCTACACCTTC.

The sample holds one count of this clone. V is TRBV5-6 and J is TRBJ2-7; D is possibly TRBD2 (5 bases). The CDR3 runs 15 residues. Germline V gives CDR1 SGHDT, CDR2 YYEEEE. Trimming removed 2 bases at V and 4 bases at J, with 16 bases between. This CDR3 is CASSLSGIVPYEQYF. The DNA for the CDR3 is TGTGCCAGCAGCTTATCCGGGATAGTGCCATACGAGCAGTACTTC.